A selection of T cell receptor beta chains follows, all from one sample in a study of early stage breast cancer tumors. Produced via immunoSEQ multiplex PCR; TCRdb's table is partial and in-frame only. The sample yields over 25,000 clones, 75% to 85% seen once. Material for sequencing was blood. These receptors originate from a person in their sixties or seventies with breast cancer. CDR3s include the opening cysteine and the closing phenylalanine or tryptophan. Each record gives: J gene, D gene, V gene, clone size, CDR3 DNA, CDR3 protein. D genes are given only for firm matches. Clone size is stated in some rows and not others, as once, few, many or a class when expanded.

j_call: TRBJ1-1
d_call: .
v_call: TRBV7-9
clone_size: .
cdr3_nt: TGTGCCAGCAGCTTAGAGAGCGGGGGGACTGAAGCTTTCTTT
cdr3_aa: CASSLESGGTEAFF

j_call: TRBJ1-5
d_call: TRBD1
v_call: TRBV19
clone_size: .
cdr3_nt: TGTGCCAGTAGTTGGACAGGGGGCGGACAGCCCCAGCATTTT
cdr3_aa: CASSWTGGGQPQHF

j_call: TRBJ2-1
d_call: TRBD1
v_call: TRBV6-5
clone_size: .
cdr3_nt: TGTGCCAGCAGTTACCCGCCGCCAGGGGGACAGGTCTTC
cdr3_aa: CASSYPPPGGQVF

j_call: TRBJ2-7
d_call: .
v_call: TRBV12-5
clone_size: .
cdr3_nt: TGTGCTAGTGGTTTGGTACTGGGGAGCTCCTACGAGCAGTACTTC
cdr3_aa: CASGLVLGSSYEQYF

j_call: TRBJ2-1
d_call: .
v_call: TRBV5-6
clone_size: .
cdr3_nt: TGTGCCAGCAGCTTGCTGCGGGGGCCCTCCTACAATGAGCAGTTCTTC
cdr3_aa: CASSLLRGPSYNEQFF

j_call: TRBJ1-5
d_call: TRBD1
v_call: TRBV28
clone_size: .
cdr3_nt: TGTGCCAGCAGTCCCAGACAGGGATGGGGCAATCAGCCCCAGCATTTT
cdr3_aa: CASSPRQGWGNQPQHF

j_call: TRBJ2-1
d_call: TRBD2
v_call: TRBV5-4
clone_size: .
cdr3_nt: TGTGCCAGCAGCCCCGGGACTAGCGGGAGTACCAATGAGCAGTTCTTC
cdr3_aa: CASSPGTSGSTNEQFF

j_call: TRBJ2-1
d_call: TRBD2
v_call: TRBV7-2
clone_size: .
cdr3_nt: TGTGCCAGCAGCCTCGGACCCGGGGGGGATGAGCAGTTCTTC
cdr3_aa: CASSLGPGGDEQFF

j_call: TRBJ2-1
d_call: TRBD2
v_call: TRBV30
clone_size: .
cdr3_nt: TGTGCCTGGAGCGGCGGGAGGGGGAGAGAGCAGTTCTTC
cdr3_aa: CAWSGGRGREQFF

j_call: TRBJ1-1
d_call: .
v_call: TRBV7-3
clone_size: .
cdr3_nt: TGTGCCAGCAGCCCCCAGGGCAACACTGAAGCTTTCTTT
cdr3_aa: CASSPQGNTEAFF

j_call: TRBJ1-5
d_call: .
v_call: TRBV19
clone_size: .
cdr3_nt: TGTGCCAGTAGTATCCTTTCACAGGGAGCAAATCAGCCCCAGCATTTT
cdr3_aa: CASSILSQGANQPQHF

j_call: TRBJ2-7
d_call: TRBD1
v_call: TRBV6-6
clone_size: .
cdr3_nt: TGTGCCAGCAGTTACAACAGACAGGGGGCGAGGAACGAGCAGTACTTC
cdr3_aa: CASSYNRQGARNEQYF

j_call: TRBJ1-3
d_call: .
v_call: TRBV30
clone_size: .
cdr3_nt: TGTGCCTGGAGCCTGACAAACCGGAACACCATATATTTT
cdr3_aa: CAWSLTNRNTIYF

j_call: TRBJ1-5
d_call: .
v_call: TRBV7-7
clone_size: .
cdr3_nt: TGTGCTAGCAGCCCACAGGGCACGAGCAATCAGCCCCAGCATTTT
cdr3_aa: CASSPQGTSNQPQHF

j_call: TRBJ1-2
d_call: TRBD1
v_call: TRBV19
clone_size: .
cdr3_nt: TGTGCCAGTAGTATACGAACCGGGACAGATGGCTACACCTTC
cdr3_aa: CASSIRTGTDGYTF

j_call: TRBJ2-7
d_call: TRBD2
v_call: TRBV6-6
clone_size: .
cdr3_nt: TGTGCCAGCGCAAGACTAGCGGGAGGCTACGAGCAGTACTTC
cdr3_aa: CASARLAGGYEQYF

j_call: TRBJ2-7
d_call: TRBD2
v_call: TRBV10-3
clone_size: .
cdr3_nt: TGTGCCATCAGGGGACTAGCGGAACCTTACGAGCAGTACTTC
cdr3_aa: CAIRGLAEPYEQYF

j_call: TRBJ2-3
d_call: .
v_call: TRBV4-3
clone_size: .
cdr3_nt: TGCGCCAGCTCGGCGGGTTACAGCACAGATACGCAGTATTTT
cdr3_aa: CASSAGYSTDTQYF

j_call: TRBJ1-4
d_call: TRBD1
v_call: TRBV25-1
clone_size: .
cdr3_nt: TGTGCCACCCGGGACAGGGGCTCAGGTGAAAAACTGTTTTTT
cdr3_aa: CATRDRGSGEKLFF

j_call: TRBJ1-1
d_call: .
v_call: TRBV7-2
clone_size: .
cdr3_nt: TGTGCCAGCAGCTCCCGGGGGGACAACACTGAAGCTTTCTTT
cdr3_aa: CASSSRGDNTEAFF

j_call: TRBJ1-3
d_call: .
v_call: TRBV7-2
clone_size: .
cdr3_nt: TGTGCCAGCAGCCCTTCCTCTGGAAACACCATATATTTT
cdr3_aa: CASSPSSGNTIYF

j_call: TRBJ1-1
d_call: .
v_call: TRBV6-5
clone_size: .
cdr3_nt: TGTGCCAGCACGGCGGAGGCCACCCGTGAAGCTTTCTTT
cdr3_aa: CASTAEATREAFF

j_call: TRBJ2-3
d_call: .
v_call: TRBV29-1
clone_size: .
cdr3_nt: TGCAGCGTTCAAAGCACAGATACGCAGTATTTT
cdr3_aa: CSVQSTDTQYF

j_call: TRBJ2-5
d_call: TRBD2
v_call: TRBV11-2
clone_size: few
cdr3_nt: TGTGCCAGCAGCGGGGGACTAGCGGGGGAAGAGACCCAGTACTTC
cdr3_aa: CASSGGLAGEETQYF

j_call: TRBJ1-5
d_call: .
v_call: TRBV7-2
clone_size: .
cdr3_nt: TGTGCCAGCAGCCTTGGGGCGGCAGCGAATCAGCCCCAGCATTTT
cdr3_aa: CASSLGAAANQPQHF

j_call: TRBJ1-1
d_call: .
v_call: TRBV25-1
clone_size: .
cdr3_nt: TGTGCCAGCAGTGAACAGGGGTCGAACACTGAAGCTTTCTTT
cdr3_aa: CASSEQGSNTEAFF